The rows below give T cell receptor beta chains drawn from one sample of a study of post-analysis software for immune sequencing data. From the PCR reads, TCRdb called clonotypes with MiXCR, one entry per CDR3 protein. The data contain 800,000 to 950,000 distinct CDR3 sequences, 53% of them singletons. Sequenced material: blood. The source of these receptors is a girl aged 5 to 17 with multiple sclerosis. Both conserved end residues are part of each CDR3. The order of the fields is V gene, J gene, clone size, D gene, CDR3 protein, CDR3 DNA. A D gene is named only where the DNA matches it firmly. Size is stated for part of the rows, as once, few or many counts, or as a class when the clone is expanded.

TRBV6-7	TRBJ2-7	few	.	CASSYRDTSSYEQYF	TGTGCCAGCAGTTACCGGGACACAAGCTCCTACGAGCAGTACTTC
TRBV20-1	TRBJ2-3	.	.	CSAPTGRGTDTQYF	TGCAGTGCGCCAACAGGGAGGGGGACAGATACGCAGTATTTT
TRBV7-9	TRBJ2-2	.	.	CASSQGSGQSTGELFF	TGTGCCAGCAGCCAGGGGTCCGGACAGTCCACCGGGGAGCTGTTTTTT
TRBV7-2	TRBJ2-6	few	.	CASSPRRRDRGANVLTF	TGTGCCAGCAGCCCTAGACGCAGGGATCGCGGGGCCAACGTCCTGACTTTC
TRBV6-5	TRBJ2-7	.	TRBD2	CASSRLADPYEQYF	TGTGCCAGCAGTCGACTAGCGGACCCCTACGAGCAGTACTTC
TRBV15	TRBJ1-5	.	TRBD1	CATSVWTGDNQPQHF	TGTGCCACCAGCGTGTGGACAGGCGACAATCAGCCCCAGCATTTT
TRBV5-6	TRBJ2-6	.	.	CASSHWSNSGANVPTF	TGTGCCAGCAGCCACTGGTCGAACTCTGGGGCCAACGTCCCGACTTTC
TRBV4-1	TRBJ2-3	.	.	CASSLGNTQYF	TGCGCCAGCAGCCTGGGAAATACGCAGTATTTT
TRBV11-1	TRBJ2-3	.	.	CAIGDNSTDTQYF	TGTGCAATCGGGGATAATAGCACAGATACGCAGTATTTT
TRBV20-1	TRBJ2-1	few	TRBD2	CSCEGLAVRRGNEQFF	TGCAGTTGCGAAGGACTAGCGGTTAGAAGGGGCAATGAGCAGTTCTTC
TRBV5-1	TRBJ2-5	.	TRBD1	CASSLGQGVSSRETQYF	TGCGCCAGCAGCTTGGGACAGGGGGTATCGTCAAGGGAGACCCAGTACTTC
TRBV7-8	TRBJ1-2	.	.	CASSLALTAGGYTF	TGTGCCAGCAGCTTAGCACTGACGGCGGGAGGCTACACCTTC
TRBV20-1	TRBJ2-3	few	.	CSASPRLGHTDTQYF	TGCAGTGCTAGTCCGAGACTAGGGCACACAGATACGCAGTATTTT
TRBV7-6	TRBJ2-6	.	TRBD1	CASSLVSPRDSHSGANVLTF	TGTGCCAGCAGCTTAGTATCCCCTAGGGACAGCCACTCTGGGGCCAACGTCCTGACTTTC
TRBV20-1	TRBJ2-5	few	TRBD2	CSARGLAGRETQYF	TGCAGTGCTAGAGGGCTAGCGGGGCGAGAGACCCAGTACTTC
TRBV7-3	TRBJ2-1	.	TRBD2	CASSLNGGRARSSYNEQFF	TGTGCCAGCAGCTTAAACGGCGGGAGGGCCAGGAGCTCCTACAATGAGCAGTTCTTC
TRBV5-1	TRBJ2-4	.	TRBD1	CASSPSLQRQGQYF	TGCGCCAGCAGCCCCTCTCTACAACGACAGGGCCAGTACTTC
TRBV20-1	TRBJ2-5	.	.	CSAPARIPETQYF	TGCAGTGCTCCCGCTCGCATTCCAGAGACCCAGTACTTC
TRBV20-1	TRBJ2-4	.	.	CSARGVAKNIQYF	TGCAGTGCTAGAGGTGTAGCCAAAAACATTCAGTACTTC
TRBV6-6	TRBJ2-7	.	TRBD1	CASSQRVQGRHEQYF	TGTGCCAGCAGCCAGAGAGTACAGGGGAGACACGAGCAGTACTTC
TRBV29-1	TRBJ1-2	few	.	CSAGTDGYTF	TGCAGCGCCGGAACCGATGGCTACACCTTC
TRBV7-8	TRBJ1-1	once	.	CASSLSRIGGWNTEAFF	TGTGCCAGCAGCTTATCACGAATCGGGGGGTGGAACACTGAAGCTTTCTTT
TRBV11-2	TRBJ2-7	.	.	CASSLDNDWDYEQYF	TGTGCCAGCAGCTTAGACAATGACTGGGACTACGAGCAGTACTTC
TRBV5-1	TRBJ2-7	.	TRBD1	CASSLVWDRGNNEQYF	TGCGCCAGCAGCTTGGTTTGGGACAGGGGCAACAATGAGCAGTACTTC
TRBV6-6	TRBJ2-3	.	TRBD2	CASSRREASTDTQYF	TGTGCCAGCAGTCGGCGGGAGGCTAGCACAGATACGCAGTATTTT
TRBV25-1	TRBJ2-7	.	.	CASSEYNNPHEQYF	TGTGCCAGCAGTGAATATAACAATCCCCACGAGCAGTACTTC
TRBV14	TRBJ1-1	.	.	CASSVNENTEAFF	TGTGCCAGCAGCGTTAATGAGAACACTGAAGCTTTCTTT